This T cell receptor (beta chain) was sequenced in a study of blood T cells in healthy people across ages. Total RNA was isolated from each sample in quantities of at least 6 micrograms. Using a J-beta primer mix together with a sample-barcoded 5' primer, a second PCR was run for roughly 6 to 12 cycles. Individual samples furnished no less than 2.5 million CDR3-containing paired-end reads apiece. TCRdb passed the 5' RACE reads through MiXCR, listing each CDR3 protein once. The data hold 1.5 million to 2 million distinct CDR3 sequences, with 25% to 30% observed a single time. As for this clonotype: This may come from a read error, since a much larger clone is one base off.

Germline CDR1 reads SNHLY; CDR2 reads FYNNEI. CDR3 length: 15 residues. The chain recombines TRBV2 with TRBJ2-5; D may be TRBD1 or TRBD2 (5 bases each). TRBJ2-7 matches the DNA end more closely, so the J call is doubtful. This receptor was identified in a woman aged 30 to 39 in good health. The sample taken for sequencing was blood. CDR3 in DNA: TGTGCCAGCAGTGTGCTTCAGAGGACGAGGGGCGAGCAGTACTTC. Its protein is CASSVLQRTRGEQYF.